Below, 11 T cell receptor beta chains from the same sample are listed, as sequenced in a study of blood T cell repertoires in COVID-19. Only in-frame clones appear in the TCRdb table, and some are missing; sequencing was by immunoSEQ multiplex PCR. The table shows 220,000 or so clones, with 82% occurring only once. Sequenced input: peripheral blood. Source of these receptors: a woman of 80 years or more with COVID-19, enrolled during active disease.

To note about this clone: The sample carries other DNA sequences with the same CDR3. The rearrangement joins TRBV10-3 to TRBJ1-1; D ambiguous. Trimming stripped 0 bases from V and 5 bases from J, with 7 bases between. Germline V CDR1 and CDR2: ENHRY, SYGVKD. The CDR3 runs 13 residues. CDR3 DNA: TGTGCCATCAGTGAGTCAGGAGGGACTGAAGCTTTCTTT. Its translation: CAISESGGTEAFF.

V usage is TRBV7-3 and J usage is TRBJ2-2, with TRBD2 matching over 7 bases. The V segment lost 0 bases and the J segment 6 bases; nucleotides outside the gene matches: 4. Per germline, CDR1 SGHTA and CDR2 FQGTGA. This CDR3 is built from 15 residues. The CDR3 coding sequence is TGTGCCAGCAGCTTAACGCCCCGGGGGGCCGGGGAGCTGTTTTTT. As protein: CASSLTPRGAGELFF.

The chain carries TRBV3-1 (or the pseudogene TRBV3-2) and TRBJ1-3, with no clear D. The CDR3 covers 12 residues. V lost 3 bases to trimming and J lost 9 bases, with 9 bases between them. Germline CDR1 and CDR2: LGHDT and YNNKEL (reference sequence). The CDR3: CASSQRDGTIYF. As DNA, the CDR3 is TGTGCCAGCAGCCAGCGTGATGGCACCATATATTTT.

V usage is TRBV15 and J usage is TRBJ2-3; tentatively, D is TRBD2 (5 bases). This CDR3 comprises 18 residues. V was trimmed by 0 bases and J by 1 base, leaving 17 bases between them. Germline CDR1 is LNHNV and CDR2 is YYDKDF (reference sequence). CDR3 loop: CATSRDWASGPGTDTQYF. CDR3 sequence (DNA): TGTGCCACCAGCAGAGATTGGGCAAGCGGTCCTGGCACAGATACGCAGTATTTT.

As DNA, the CDR3 is TGTGCCACCAGCAGAGATCAGGGGACAGGGTTCTACGAGCAGTACTTC. Protein: CATSRDQGTGFYEQYF. The V gene is TRBV15, the J gene TRBJ2-7; 9 nucleotides align to TRBD1. The CDR3 length is 16 residues. Germline CDR1 and CDR2: LNHNV and YYDKDF (reference sequence). Unmatched junction bases numbered 6, after V lost 0 bases and J lost 3 bases. The entire variable domain, with the rest obtained from reference TRBV15 and TRBJ2-7, is as follows: DAMVIQNPRYQVTQFGKPVTLSCSQTLNHNVMYWYQQKSSQAPKLLFHYYDKDFNNEADTPDNFQSRRPNTSFCFLDIRSPGLGDTAMYLCATSRDQGTGFYEQYFGPGTRLTVT.

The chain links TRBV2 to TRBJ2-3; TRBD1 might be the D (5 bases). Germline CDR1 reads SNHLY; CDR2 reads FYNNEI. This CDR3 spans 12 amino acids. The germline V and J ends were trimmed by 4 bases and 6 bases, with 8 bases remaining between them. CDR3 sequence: CASSGQFDTQYF. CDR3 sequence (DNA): TGTGCCAGCAGTGGACAGTTCGATACGCAGTATTTT.

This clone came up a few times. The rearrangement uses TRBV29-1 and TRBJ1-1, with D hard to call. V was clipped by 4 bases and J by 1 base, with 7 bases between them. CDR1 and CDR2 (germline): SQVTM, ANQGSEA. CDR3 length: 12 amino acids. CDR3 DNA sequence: TGCAGCGTTGGGGAGGGGAACACTGAAGCTTTCTTT. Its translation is CSVGEGNTEAFF. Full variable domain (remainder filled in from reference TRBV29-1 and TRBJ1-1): SAVISQKPSRDICQRGTSLTIQCQVDSQVTMMFWYRQQPGQSLTLIATANQGSEATYESGFVIDKFPISRPNLTFSTLTVSNMSPEDSSIYLCSVGEGNTEAFFGQGTRLTVV.

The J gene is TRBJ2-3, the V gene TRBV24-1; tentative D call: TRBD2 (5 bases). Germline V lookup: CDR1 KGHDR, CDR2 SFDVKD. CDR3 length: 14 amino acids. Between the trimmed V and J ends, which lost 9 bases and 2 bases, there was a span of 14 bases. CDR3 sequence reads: CATDPGIDTDTQYF. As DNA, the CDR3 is TGTGCCACCGATCCCGGGATTGACACAGATACGCAGTATTTT.

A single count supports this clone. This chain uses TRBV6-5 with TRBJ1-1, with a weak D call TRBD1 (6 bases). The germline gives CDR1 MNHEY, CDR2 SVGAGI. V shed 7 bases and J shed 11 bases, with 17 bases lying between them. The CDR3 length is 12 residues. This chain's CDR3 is CASTSGAGLAFF. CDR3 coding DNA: TGTGCCAGCACCTCAGGGGCCGGCTTGGCTTTCTTT.

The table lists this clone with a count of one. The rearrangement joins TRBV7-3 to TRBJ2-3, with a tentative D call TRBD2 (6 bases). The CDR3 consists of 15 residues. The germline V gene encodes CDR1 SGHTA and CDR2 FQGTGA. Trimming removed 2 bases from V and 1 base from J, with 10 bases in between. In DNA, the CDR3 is TGTGCCAGCAGCTTACAGGCTAGCGGCACAGATACGCAGTATTTT. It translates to CASSLQASGTDTQYF.

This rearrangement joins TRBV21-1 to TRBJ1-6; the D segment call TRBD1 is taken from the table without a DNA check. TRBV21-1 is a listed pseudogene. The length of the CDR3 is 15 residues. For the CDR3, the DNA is TGTGCCAGCCGACCGCCCGGACACTATAATTCACCCCTCCACTTT. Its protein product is CASRPPGHYNSPLHF.